These T cell receptor beta chains were read from a single sample in a study of T cells in Graves' hyperthyroidism and ophthalmopathy. Each CDR3 protein is one row after TCRdb ran MiXCR on the multiplex PCR reads. Seen here are hundreds of thousands of distinct CDR3 sequences, 14% observed once, and the top ten hold roughly a tenth. The specimen was blood. Every receptor here comes from a woman aged 18-35 years with Graves' hyperthyroidism. Each CDR3 is given with its conserved first and last residue. Each record gives: V gene, D gene, J gene, clone size, CDR3 DNA, CDR3 protein. A D gene is named only where the DNA matches it firmly. Clone size is not always given. Where it is, it says once, few, many or a class for expanded clones.

V: TRBV3-1
D: .
J: TRBJ1-5
size: many
DNA: TGTGCCAGCAGCCAAGGGGGAACAGATCAGCCCCAGCATTTT
CDR3: CASSQGGTDQPQHF

V: TRBV20-1
D: .
J: TRBJ2-7
size: .
DNA: TGCAGTGCTATTACATCGGCTAAGCAGTACTTC
CDR3: CSAITSAKQYF

V: TRBV20-1
D: .
J: TRBJ1-5
size: .
DNA: TGCAGTGCTAACCCCGCCAGAAATAGCAATCAGCCCCAGCATTTT
CDR3: CSANPARNSNQPQHF

V: TRBV5-8
D: TRBD2
J: TRBJ2-5
size: few
DNA: TGTGCCAGCAGGCTGACTAGCGGGAGTGAGACCCAGTACTTC
CDR3: CASRLTSGSETQYF

V: TRBV7-2
D: TRBD2
J: TRBJ2-7
size: .
DNA: TGTGCCAGCAGCCGAGATAGCGGGAGGGTGTACGAGCAGTACTTC
CDR3: CASSRDSGRVYEQYF

V: TRBV20-1
D: TRBD1
J: TRBJ2-7
size: many
DNA: TGCAGTGCTCATATCCGGGACAGAGCTTCCTACGAGCAGTACTTC
CDR3: CSAHIRDRASYEQYF

V: TRBV4-2
D: TRBD1
J: TRBJ1-2
size: few
DNA: TGTGCCAGCAGCCAAGCACAGGGGGCGCCTGGCTACACCTTC
CDR3: CASSQAQGAPGYTF

V: TRBV11-3
D: .
J: TRBJ2-1
size: few
DNA: TGTGCCAGCAGTATTGGGGGGCTTAACCGGCACTCCTACAATGAGCAGTTCTTC
CDR3: CASSIGGLNRHSYNEQFF

V: TRBV19
D: .
J: TRBJ1-2
size: few
DNA: TGTGCCAGTAGTATGGGTCGGAACTATGGCTACACCTTC
CDR3: CASSMGRNYGYTF

V: TRBV2
D: .
J: TRBJ1-3
size: many
DNA: TGTGCCAGCAGTGGGGGCAGCTCTGGAAACACCATATATTTT
CDR3: CASSGGSSGNTIYF

V: TRBV11-2
D: TRBD2
J: TRBJ2-3
size: many
DNA: TGTGCCAGCAGCTTAGCCTCGAGCGGGAGCCTCACAGATACGCAGTATTTT
CDR3: CASSLASSGSLTDTQYF

V: TRBV3-1
D: .
J: TRBJ2-7
size: few
DNA: TGTGCCAGCAGCCAAGATTGGCTTGCTAGGGAGCAGTACTTC
CDR3: CASSQDWLAREQYF

V: TRBV29-1
D: .
J: TRBJ2-1
size: .
DNA: TGCAGCGTCCAGAAATACAATGAGCAGTTCTTC
CDR3: CSVQKYNEQFF

V: TRBV20-1
D: .
J: TRBJ2-4
size: .
DNA: TGCAGTGCTCCCCCCCTAGGGAGACTAGCCAAAAACATTCAGTACTTC
CDR3: CSAPPLGRLAKNIQYF

V: TRBV30
D: .
J: TRBJ1-5
size: few
DNA: TGTGCCTACGGGCACAATCAGCCCCAGCATTTT
CDR3: CAYGHNQPQHF

V: TRBV24-1
D: TRBD2
J: TRBJ2-1
size: few
DNA: TGTGCCACCAGCCTAGCGGGAGGCTACAATGAGCAGTTCTTC
CDR3: CATSLAGGYNEQFF

V: TRBV6-1
D: TRBD1
J: TRBJ1-6
size: .
DNA: TGTGCCTGCAGGGGGGACAGGGGAAATTCACCCCTCCACTTT
CDR3: CACRGDRGNSPLHF

V: TRBV10-3
D: .
J: TRBJ1-5
size: .
DNA: TGTGCCATCAGTGAGTGGCCAGAGGGGAGAGATCAGCCCCAGCATTTT
CDR3: CAISEWPEGRDQPQHF

V: TRBV7-7
D: .
J: TRBJ2-1
size: .
DNA: TGTGCCAGCAGCTTAGGGACCGGGGGGCCCATAAACAATGAGCAGTTCTTC
CDR3: CASSLGTGGPINNEQFF

V: TRBV7-9
D: .
J: TRBJ2-1
size: many
DNA: TGTGCCAGCAGCTTAGCGTTTCCGCAACCTTACAATGAGCAGTTCTTC
CDR3: CASSLAFPQPYNEQFF

V: TRBV20-1
D: TRBD2
J: TRBJ2-2
size: .
DNA: TGCAGTACTCTCGGACTAGTCGCGAACACCGGGGAGCTGTTTTTT
CDR3: CSTLGLVANTGELFF

V: TRBV12-3/TRBV12-4
D: .
J: TRBJ1-2
size: many
DNA: TGTGCCAGCACCTTCCCCGGCCTCAACTATGGCTACACCTTC
CDR3: CASTFPGLNYGYTF